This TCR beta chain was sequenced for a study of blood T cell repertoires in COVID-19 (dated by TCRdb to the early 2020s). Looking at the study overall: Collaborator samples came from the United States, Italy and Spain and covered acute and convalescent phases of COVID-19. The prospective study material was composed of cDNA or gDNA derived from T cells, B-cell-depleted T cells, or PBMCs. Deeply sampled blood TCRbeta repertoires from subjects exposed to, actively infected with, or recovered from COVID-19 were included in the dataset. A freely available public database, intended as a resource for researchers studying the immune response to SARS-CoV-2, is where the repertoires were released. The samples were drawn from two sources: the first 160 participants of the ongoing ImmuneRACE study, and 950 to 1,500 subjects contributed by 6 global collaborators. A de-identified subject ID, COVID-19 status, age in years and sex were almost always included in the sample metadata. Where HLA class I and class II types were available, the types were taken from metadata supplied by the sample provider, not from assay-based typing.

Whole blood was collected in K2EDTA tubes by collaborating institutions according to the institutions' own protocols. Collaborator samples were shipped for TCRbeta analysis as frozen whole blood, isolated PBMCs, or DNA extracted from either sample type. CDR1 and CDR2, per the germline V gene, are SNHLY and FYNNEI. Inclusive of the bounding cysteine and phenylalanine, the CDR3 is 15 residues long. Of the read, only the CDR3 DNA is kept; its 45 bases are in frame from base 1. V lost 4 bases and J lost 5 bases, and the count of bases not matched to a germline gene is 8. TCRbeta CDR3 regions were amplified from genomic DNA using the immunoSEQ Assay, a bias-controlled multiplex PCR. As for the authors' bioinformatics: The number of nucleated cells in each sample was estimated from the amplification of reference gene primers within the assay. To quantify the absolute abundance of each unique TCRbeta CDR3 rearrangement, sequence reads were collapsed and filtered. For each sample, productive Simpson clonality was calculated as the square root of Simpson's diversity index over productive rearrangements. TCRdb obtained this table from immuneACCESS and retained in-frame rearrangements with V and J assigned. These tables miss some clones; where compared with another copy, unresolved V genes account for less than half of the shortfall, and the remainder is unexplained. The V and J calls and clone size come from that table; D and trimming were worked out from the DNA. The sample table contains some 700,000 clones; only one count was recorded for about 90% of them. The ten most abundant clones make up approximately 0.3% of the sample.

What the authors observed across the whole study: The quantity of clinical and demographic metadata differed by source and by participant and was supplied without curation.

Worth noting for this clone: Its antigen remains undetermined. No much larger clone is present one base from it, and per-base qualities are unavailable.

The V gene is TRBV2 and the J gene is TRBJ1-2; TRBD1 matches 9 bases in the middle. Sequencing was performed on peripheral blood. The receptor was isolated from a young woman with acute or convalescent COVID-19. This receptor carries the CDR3 CASSATGQGRYGYTF. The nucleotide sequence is TGTGCCAGCAGTGCTACGGGACAGGGACGTTATGGCTACACCTTC.